This is a list of T cell receptor beta chains from one sample in a study of CD8 T cells in ankylosing spondylitis. From the 5' RACE reads, TCRdb called clonotypes with MiXCR, one entry per CDR3 protein. The table lists about 220,000 distinct CDR3 sequences, approximately 20% of them singletons. What was sequenced was blood, either unsorted or a sorted T cell fraction (not recorded which). Every receptor here comes from a male donor with ankylosing spondylitis. Both conserved end residues are part of each CDR3. Fields, in order: J gene, V gene, CDR3 protein.

J: TRBJ2-1; V: TRBV4-3; CDR3: CASSQVAGPSLAGTYNEQFF
J: TRBJ2-7; V: TRBV12-3/TRBV12-4; CDR3: CASSLGGPGYEQYF
J: TRBJ2-2; V: TRBV25-1; CDR3: CASSETTRQGNTGELFF
J: TRBJ2-7; V: TRBV20-1; CDR3: CSARDFFGVGIGEQYF
J: TRBJ2-2; V: TRBV7-9; CDR3: CASSQTSGNTGELFF
J: TRBJ2-6; V: TRBV6-5; CDR3: CASSLGLGANVLTF
J: TRBJ2-1; V: TRBV28; CDR3: CASSSEGDF
J: TRBJ2-1; V: TRBV4-1; CDR3: CASSPQGPHNEQFF
J: TRBJ2-1; V: TRBV24-1; CDR3: CATSDFGGVGYNEQFF
J: TRBJ1-1; V: TRBV21-1; CDR3: CASSTESGTGGLGTEAFF
J: TRBJ2-3; V: TRBV12-3/TRBV12-4; CDR3: CASSSDGDTDTQYF
J: TRBJ1-2; V: TRBV4-1; CDR3: CASSQDTAENYGYTF
J: TRBJ2-2; V: TRBV20-1; CDR3: CSARDPGTGDNTGELFF
J: TRBJ2-1; V: TRBV27; CDR3: CASSSQEGVHDNEQFF
J: TRBJ2-1; V: TRBV29-1; CDR3: CSAGFGSSYNEQFF
J: TRBJ2-5; V: TRBV3-1; CDR3: CASSQRTRPEETQYF
J: TRBJ1-3; V: TRBV7-3; CDR3: CASSPGPGGPGNTIYF
J: TRBJ1-1; V: TRBV7-9; CDR3: CASSLSPTGYTEAFF
J: TRBJ1-2; V: TRBV29-1; CDR3: CSAPDVNYGYTF
J: TRBJ2-3; V: TRBV20-1; CDR3: CSARGRTSGGTHWGTQYF
J: TRBJ1-3; V: TRBV2; CDR3: CASSEGSGTGNTIYF
J: TRBJ2-1; V: TRBV4-1; CDR3: CASSQEGLAGNEQFF
J: TRBJ2-1; V: TRBV4-2; CDR3: CASSQAGLANEQFF
J: TRBJ2-6; V: TRBV7-3; CDR3: CASSSAKPGANVLTF
J: TRBJ2-4; V: TRBV5-5; CDR3: CASSLNVEANIQYF
J: TRBJ1-1; V: TRBV4-2; CDR3: CASSQPFQNQNTEAFF
J: TRBJ1-6; V: TRBV9; CDR3: CASSVGRDIVLGSPLHF
J: TRBJ1-6; V: TRBV12-3/TRBV12-4; CDR3: CASSSDRDIYSPLHF
J: TRBJ2-6; V: TRBV27; CDR3: CASSLINSGANVLTF
J: TRBJ2-1; V: TRBV6-1; CDR3: CASSGELQGGIEQFF
J: TRBJ2-2; V: TRBV6-4; CDR3: CASSDSGDTGELFF
J: TRBJ1-3; V: TRBV29-1; CDR3: CSVEEPGNTIYF
J: TRBJ2-6; V: TRBV27; CDR3: CASSTNSGANVLTF
J: TRBJ1-1; V: TRBV12-3/TRBV12-4; CDR3: CASTPGFGTEAFF
J: TRBJ2-7; V: TRBV27; CDR3: CASSPTSGPYEQYF
J: TRBJ2-1; V: TRBV4-2; CDR3: CASSQELRSYNEQFF
J: TRBJ2-1; V: TRBV25-1; CDR3: CASSAGVSNEQFF
J: TRBJ2-7; V: TRBV9; CDR3: CASSVDGTLGYEQYF
J: TRBJ2-3; V: TRBV4-3; CDR3: CASSQDRGLTDTQYF
J: TRBJ2-7; V: TRBV6-5; CDR3: CASSYSVGGFYEQYF
J: TRBJ1-2; V: TRBV7-9; CDR3: CASSTTGSNYGYTF
J: TRBJ2-1; V: TRBV7-9; CDR3: CASSPTLAGEGNEQFF
J: TRBJ2-2; V: TRBV7-9; CDR3: CASSLVGADTNTGELFF
J: TRBJ2-2; V: TRBV12-3/TRBV12-4; CDR3: CASSPTGGNTGELFF
J: TRBJ2-4; V: TRBV6-1; CDR3: CASSRDREAKNIQYF
J: TRBJ2-3; V: TRBV4-1; CDR3: CASSQEGPPDTQYF
J: TRBJ2-2; V: TRBV27; CDR3: CASSLSTSAGELFF
J: TRBJ2-7; V: TRBV4-1; CDR3: CASSHGAEDPAYEQYF
J: TRBJ1-6; V: TRBV9; CDR3: CASSVGYNSPLHF
J: TRBJ2-3; V: TRBV20-1; CDR3: CSNRRQESTDTQYF
J: TRBJ1-2; V: TRBV6-5; CDR3: CASSYSGGNYGYTF
J: TRBJ2-5; V: TRBV7-9; CDR3: CASSRRTSGGPQETQYF
J: TRBJ2-3; V: TRBV5-5; CDR3: CASSPAGWPADTQYF
J: TRBJ2-1; V: TRBV15; CDR3: CATSRDPPTYNEQFF
J: TRBJ1-4; V: TRBV13; CDR3: CASSAGGALDEKLFF